These 6 T cell receptor beta chains were sequenced from one sample in a study of T cells in Graves' hyperthyroidism and ophthalmopathy. From RNA transcripts, TCR beta CDR3 regions were amplified. The TCR CDR3 was amplified in a first-round RT-PCR using the HTBI primer set. In TCRdb, the multiplex PCR reads were re-called with MiXCR into one record per CDR3 protein. The table records about 530,000 distinct CDR3 sequences, roughly 17% of them present only once. Sequencing was carried out using blood. The origin of the receptors is a woman between 18 and 30 years old with Graves' ophthalmopathy.

In its sample, this clonotype was seen a few times. The chain joins TRBV6-1 to TRBJ2-4, with D unclear. CDR3 size: 15 residues. V was pared by 5 bases and J by 2 bases, with 13 bases between. Looked up from germline, CDR1 is MNHNS and CDR2 is SASEGT. The CDR3 DNA sequence: TGTGCCAGCAGTTTTGAAAGAAATACCAAAAACATTCAGTACTTC. This encodes CASSFERNTKNIQYF.

This clonotype was recorded at least ten times. The chain uses TRBV20-1 and TRBJ2-7, with 7 bases aligning to TRBD1. The V segment lost 5 bases and the J segment 4 bases; nucleotides outside the gene matches: 5. The CDR3 totals 12 residues. Germline assignment: CDR1 DFQATT and CDR2 SNEGSKA (reference sequence). The CDR3 bases are TGCAGTGCTTCGACAGGGCAGTACGAGCAGTACTTC. Encoded protein: CSASTGQYEQYF.

This clonotype was counted at least ten times. V usage is TRBV5-1 and J usage is TRBJ1-1; tentatively, D is TRBD1 (6 bases). The CDR3 is 13 amino acids. Germline V gene lookup returns CDR1 SGHRS and CDR2 YFSETQ. Trimming pared 4 bases from V and 0 bases from J, leaving 7 bases between. CDR3 nucleotides: TGCGCCAGCAGCCGGACAGTGAACACTGAAGCTTTCTTT. Residues: CASSRTVNTEAFF.

The sample holds a few counts of this clonotype. V is TRBV11-2 and J is TRBJ1-1; D ambiguous. CDR1 is SGHAT and CDR2 is FQNNGV in the germline V gene. Trimming removed 2 bases at V and 6 bases at J, with 10 bases between. CDR3 size: 13 residues. The DNA for the CDR3 is TGTGCCAGCAGCTTAATACGGCAACCTGAAGCTTTCTTT. Amino acid sequence: CASSLIRQPEAFF. Full variable domain (remainder filled in from reference TRBV11-2 and TRBJ1-1): EAGVAQSPRYKIIEKRQSVAFWCNPISGHATLYWYQQILGQGPKLLIQFQNNGVVDDSQLPKDRFSAERLKGVDSTLKIQPAKLEDSAVYLCASSLIRQPEAFFGQGTRLTVV.

This sequence joins TRBV29-1 and TRBJ1-5; 7 nucleotides align to TRBD1. This CDR3 is built from 14 residues. With V trimmed by 5 bases and J by 7 bases, 11 bases remained unmatched. CDR1 and CDR2 (germline): SQVTM, ANQGSEA. This CDR3 is CSVLIYRGGQPQHF. CDR3 sequence (DNA): TGCAGCGTTCTTATATACAGGGGAGGACAGCCCCAGCATTTT.

This clonotype has ten or more counts. The genes are TRBV6-2 or TRBV6-3 and TRBJ1-1; D is ambiguous. Per the germline V gene, CDR1 is MNHEY and CDR2 is SVGEGT. The V end was cut by 7 bases, the J end by 5 bases, with 11 bases between. The CDR3 loop spans 12 amino acids. Here the CDR3 reads CASKRERTEAFF. The CDR3 DNA reads as TGTGCCAGCAAGCGAGAAAGAACTGAAGCTTTCTTT.